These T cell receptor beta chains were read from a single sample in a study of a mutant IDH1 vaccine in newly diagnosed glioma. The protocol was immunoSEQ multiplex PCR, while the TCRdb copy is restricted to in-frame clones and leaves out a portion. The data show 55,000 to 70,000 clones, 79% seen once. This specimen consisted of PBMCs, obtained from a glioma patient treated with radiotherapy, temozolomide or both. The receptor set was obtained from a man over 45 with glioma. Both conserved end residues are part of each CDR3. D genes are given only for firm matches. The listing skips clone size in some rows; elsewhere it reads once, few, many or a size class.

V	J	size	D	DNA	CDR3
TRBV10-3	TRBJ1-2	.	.	TGTGCCATCACCAGTGAGGAAAGAGCAGGGGGCTACACCTTC	CAITSEERAGGYTF
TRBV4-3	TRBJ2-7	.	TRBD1	TGCGCCAGCAGCCAAGATAGGGGGACAGGGGGTCACGAGCAGTACTTC	CASSQDRGTGGHEQYF
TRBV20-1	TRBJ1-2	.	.	TGCAGTGCTGAGGGAGGGGGACGTTACACCTTC	CSAEGGGRYTF
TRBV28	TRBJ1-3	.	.	TGTGCCAGCAGTTGGGTGGCGGAGGGAAACACCATATATTTT	CASSWVAEGNTIYF
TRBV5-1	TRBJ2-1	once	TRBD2	TGCGCCAGCAGCTTGAGGACTAGCGGGGGGCATGAGCAGTTCTTC	CASSLRTSGGHEQFF
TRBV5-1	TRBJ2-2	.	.	TGCGCCAGCAGCTTGTGGGTTCGGGGGACCGGGGAGCTGTTTTTT	CASSLWVRGTGELFF
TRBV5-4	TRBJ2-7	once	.	TGTGCCAGCAGAGGGGACTTAACCTCCTACGAGCAGTACTTC	CASRGDLTSYEQYF
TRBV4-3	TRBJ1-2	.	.	TGCGCCAGCAGCCGATCAGGCGGGGGAGGTAACTATGGCTACACCTTC	CASSRSGGGGNYGYTF
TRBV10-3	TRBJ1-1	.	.	TGTGCCTCGACGGGACGGTCAAACACTGAAGCTTTCTTT	CASTGRSNTEAFF
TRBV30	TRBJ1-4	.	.	TGTGCCTGGAGTGTTGAGGCGGCCACCCGTGGGGTGTTTTTT	CAWSVEAATRGVFF
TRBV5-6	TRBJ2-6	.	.	TGTGCCAGCAGCTTATACCGCCTCTCGGCTGGGGCCAACGTCCTGACTTTC	CASSLYRLSAGANVLTF
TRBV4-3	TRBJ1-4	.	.	TGCGCCAGCAGCCAGGGGCAGGGAGGGGAAAAACTGTTTTTT	CASSQGQGGEKLFF
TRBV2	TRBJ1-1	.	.	TGTGCCAGCAGTGGCTCAAACAGTAATTTGAACACTGAAGCTTTCTTT	CASSGSNSNLNTEAFF